The TCR beta chain described here comes from a study of T cells after yellow fever vaccination. Germline lookup yields CDR1 DFQATT and CDR2 SNEGSKA (reference sequence). V trimming: 3 bases; J trimming: 5 bases; junction bases outside the gene matches: 5. The CDR3 runs to 14 residues. TCRdb reprocessed the 5' RACE reads via MiXCR and lists one record per CDR3 protein. The repertoire consists of under 600,000 distinct CDR3 sequences, with roughly 22% occurring once and the leading ten covering roughly a sixth. The sequence derives from a man between 18 and 29 years old who received the YFV17D yellow fever vaccine. The specimen comprised PBMCs, sampled roughly 23 days after the first yellow fever vaccination. The chain recombines TRBV20-1 with TRBJ2-4; 9 bases match TRBD1. CDR3 protein: CSASRDRAENIQYF. The CDR3 DNA sequence: TGCAGTGCTAGTAGGGACAGGGCAGAAAACATTCAGTACTTC.